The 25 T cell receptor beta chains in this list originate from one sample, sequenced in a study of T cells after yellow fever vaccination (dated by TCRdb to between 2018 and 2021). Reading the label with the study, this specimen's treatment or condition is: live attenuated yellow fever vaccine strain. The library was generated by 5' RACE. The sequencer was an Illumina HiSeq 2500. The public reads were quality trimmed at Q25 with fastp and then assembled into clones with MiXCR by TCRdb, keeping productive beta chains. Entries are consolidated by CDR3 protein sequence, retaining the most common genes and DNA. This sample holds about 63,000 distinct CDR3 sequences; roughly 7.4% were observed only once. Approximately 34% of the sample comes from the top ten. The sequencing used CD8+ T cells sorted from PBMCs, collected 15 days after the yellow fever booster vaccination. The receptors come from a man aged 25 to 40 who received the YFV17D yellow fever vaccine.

The CDR3 loop is CASSLAMTSGRYNEQFF. CDR3 nucleotides: TGCGCCAGCAGCTTGGCCATGACTAGCGGGCGGTACAATGAGCAGTTCTTC. The chain is built from TRBV5-1 and TRBJ2-1; 10 bases agree with TRBD2. CDR3 length equals 17 residues. V was clipped by 0 bases and J by 4 bases; unmatched bases: 7. Germline-derived CDR1 and CDR2 are SGHRS and YFSETQ.

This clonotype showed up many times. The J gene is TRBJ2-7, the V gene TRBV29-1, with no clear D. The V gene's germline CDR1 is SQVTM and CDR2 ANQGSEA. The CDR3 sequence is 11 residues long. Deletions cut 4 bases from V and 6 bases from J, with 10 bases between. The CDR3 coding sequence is TGCAGCGTTGTGGGTCGGGCCGAGCAGTACTTC. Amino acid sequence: CSVVGRAEQYF.

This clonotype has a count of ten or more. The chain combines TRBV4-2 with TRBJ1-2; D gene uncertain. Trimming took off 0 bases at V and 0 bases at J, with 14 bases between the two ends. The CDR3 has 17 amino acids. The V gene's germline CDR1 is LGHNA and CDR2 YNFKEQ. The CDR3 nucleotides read TGTGCCAGCAGCCAAGAAAGGAGGGAAGAAGCTAACTATGGCTACACCTTC. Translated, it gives CASSQERREEANYGYTF.

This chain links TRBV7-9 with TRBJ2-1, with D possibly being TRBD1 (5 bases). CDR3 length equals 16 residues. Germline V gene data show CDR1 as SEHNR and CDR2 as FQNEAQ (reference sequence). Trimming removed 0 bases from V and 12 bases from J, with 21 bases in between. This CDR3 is CASSLAVAGAIAGQFF. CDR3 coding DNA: TGTGCCAGCAGCTTAGCCGTCGCTGGGGCAATAGCAGGGCAGTTCTTC.

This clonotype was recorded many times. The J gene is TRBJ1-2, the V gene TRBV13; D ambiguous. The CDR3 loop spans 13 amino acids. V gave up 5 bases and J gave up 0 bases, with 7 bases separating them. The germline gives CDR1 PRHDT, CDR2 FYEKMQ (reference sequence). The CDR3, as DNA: TGTGCCAGCAGCCTCAAGGCTAACTATGGCTACACCTTC. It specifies CASSLKANYGYTF. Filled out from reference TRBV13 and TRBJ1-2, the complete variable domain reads AAGVIQSPRHLIKEKRETATLKCYPIPRHDTVYWYQQGPGQDPQFLISFYEKMQSDKGSIPDRFSAQQFSDYHSELNMSSLELGDSALYFCASSLKANYGYTFGSGTRLTVV.

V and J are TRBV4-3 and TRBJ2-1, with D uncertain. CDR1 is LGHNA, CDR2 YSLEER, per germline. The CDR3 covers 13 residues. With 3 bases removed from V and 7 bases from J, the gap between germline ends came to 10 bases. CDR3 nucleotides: TGCGCCAGCAGCCAGTTAGGGTTGAATGAGCAGTTCTTC. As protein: CASSQLGLNEQFF.

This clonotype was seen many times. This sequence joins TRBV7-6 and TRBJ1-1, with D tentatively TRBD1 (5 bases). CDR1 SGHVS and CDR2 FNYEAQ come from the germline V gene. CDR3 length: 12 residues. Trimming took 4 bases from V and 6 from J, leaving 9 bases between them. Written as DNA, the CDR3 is TGTGCCAGCAGCTCAGGGTCTGCTGAAGCTTTCTTT. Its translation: CASSSGSAEAFF.

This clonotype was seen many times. The CDR3 sequence: CASSLDSTSGAYEQYF. CDR3 in DNA: TGCGCCAGCAGCCTCGATTCGACTAGCGGGGCCTACGAGCAGTACTTC. The chain has TRBV5-1 and TRBJ2-7; 11 bases are shared with TRBD2. This CDR3 has 16 amino acids. The germline gives CDR1 SGHRS, CDR2 YFSETQ. Trimming at V came to 4 bases and at J to 2 bases, leaving 8 bases not matched to a gene.

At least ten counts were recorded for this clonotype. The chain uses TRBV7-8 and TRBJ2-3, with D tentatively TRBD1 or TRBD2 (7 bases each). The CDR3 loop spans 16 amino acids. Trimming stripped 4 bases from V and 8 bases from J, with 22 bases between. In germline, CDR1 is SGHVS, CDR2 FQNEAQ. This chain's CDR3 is CASSWEGQSVYGTQYF. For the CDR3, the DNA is TGTGCCAGCAGCTGGGAGGGACAGTCTGTTTATGGTACGCAGTATTTT.

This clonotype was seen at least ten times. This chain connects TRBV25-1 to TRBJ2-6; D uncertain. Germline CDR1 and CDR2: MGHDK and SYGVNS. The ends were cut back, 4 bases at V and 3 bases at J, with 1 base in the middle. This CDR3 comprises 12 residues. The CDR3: CASSVGANVLTF. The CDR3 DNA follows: TGTGCCAGCAGTGTTGGGGCCAACGTCCTGACTTTC.

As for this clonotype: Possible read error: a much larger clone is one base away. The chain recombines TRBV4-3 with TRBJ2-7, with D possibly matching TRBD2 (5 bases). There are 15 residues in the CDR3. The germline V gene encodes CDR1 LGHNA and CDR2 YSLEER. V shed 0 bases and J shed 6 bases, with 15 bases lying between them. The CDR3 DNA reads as TGCGCCAGCAGCCAAGAGACCCAGAGGGATGTCGAGCAGTACTTC. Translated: CASSQETQRDVEQYF.

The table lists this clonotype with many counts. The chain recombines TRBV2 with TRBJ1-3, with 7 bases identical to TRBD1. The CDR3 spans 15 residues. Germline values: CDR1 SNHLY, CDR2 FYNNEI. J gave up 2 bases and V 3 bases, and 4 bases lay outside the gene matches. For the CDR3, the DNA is TGTGCCAGCAGTGATGAGGGGGCGGCTGGAAACACCATATATTTT. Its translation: CASSDEGAAGNTIYF.

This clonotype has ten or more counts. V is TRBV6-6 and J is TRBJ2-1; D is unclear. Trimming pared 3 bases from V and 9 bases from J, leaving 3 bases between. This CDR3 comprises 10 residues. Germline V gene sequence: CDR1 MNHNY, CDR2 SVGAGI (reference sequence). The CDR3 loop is CASSYSEQFF. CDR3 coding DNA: TGTGCCAGCAGTTATTCTGAGCAGTTCTTC.

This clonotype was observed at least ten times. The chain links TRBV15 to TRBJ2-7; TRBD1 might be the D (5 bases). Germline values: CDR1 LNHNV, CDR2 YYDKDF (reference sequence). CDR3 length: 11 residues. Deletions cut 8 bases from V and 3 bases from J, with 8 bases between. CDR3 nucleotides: TGTGCCACCGGGGCAGGCTACGAGCAGTACTTC. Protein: CATGAGYEQYF.

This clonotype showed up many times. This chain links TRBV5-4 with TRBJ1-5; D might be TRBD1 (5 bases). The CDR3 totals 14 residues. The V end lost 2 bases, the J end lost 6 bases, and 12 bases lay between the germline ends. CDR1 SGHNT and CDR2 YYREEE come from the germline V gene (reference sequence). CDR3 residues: CASSFWGGAQPQHF. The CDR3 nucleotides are TGTGCCAGCAGCTTTTGGGGAGGGGCTCAGCCCCAGCATTTT.

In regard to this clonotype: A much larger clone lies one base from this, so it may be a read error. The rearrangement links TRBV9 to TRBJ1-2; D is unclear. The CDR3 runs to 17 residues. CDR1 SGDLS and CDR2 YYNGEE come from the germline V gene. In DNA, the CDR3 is TGTGCCACCAGCGTAGCTCGGATGGGAGACTCTCGGGGTGGCTACACCTTC. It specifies CATSVARMGDSRGGYTF.

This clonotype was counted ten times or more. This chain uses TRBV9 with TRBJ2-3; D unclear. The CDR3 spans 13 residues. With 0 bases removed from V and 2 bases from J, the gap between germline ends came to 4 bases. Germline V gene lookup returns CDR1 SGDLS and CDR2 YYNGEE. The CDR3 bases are TGTGCCAGCAGCGTAGATACCACAGATACGCAGTATTTT. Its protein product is CASSVDTTDTQYF.

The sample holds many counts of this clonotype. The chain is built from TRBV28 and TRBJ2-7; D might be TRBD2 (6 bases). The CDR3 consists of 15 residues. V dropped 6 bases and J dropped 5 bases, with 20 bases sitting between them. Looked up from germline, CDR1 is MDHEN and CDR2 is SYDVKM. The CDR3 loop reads CASRGTGALVDEQYF. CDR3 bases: TGTGCCAGCAGGGGGACGGGAGCACTCGTGGACGAGCAGTACTTC.

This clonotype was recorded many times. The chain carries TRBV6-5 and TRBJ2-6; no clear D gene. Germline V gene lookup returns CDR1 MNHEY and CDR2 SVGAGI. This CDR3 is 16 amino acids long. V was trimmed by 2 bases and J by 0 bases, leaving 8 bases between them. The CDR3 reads CASSYIESSGANVLTF. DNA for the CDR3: TGTGCCAGCAGTTACATAGAGAGCTCTGGGGCCAACGTCCTGACTTTC.

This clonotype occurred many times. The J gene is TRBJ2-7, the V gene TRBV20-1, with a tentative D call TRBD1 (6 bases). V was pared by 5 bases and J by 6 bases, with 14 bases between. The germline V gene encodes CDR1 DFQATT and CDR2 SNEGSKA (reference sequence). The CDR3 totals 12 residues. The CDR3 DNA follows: TGCAGTGCTCACTCAGGGGCTGGCGAGCAGTACTTC. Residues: CSAHSGAGEQYF.

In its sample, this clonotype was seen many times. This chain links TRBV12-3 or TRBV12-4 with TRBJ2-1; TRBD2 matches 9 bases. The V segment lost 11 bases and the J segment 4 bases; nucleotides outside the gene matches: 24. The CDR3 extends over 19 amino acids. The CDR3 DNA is TGTGCCCGCTGTTTAGAACTAGCGGGCTTGGGGGACCTTTACAATGAGCAGTTCTTC. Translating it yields CARCLELAGLGDLYNEQFF.

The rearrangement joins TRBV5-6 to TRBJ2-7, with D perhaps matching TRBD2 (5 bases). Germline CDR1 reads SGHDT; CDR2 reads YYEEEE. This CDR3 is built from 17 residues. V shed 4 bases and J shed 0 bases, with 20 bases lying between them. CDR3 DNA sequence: TGTGCCAGCAGCGAGGCCTGGCGGGCCTCTAGCTCCTACGAGCAGTACTTC. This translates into CASSEAWRASSSYEQYF. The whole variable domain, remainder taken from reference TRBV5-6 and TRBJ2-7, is DAGVTQSPTHLIKTRGQQVTLRCSPKSGHDTVSWYQQALGQGPQFIFQYYEEEERQRGNFPDRFSGHQFPNYSSELNVNALLLGDSALYLCASSEAWRASSSYEQYFGPGTRLTVT.

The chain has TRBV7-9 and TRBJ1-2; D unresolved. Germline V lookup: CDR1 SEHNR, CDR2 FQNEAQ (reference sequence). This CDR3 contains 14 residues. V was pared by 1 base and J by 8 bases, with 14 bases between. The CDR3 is CASSLGMGGGGYTF. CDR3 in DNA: TGTGCCAGCAGCTTAGGGATGGGAGGAGGCGGCTACACCTTC.

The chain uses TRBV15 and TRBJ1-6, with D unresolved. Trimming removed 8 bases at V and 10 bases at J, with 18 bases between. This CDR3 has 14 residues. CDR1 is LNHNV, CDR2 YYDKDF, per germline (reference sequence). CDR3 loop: CATAFDGPPSPLHF. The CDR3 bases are TGTGCCACCGCCTTCGACGGACCGCCCTCACCCCTCCACTTT.

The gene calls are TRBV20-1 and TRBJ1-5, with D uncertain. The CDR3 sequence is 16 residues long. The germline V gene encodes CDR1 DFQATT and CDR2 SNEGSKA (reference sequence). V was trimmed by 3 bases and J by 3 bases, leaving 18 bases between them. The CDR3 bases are TGCAGTGCTAGGGGCGATCAGGCGGAATTCAATCAGCCCCAGCATTTT. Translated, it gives CSARGDQAEFNQPQHF.